This is a list of T cell receptor beta chains from one sample in a study of vaccination effects on CD4 cells after COVID-19. Produced via immunoSEQ multiplex PCR; TCRdb's table is partial and in-frame only. This sample yields 25,000 to 35,000 clones, of which roughly two thirds are seen a single time; around 28% belongs to the top ten. These receptors are not linked to any known antigen. This specimen consisted of CD4+ T cells from PBMCs cultured with HCoV-229E spike peptides, obtained before COVID-19 vaccination. These receptors originate from a human donor who received a COVID-19 vaccine. Both conserved end residues are part of each CDR3. Each record gives: V gene, J gene, clone size, D gene, CDR3 protein. A D gene is named only where the DNA matches it firmly. Expanded clones get a size class; other rows say once, few or many, or leave the size out.

>TRBV9|TRBJ1-1|.|TRBD1
CASSRGHGTEAFF
>TRBV2|TRBJ1-2|.|.
CASRPPSPGGYGYTF
>TRBV6-5|TRBJ1-1|few|.
CASSYSYRNTEAFF
>TRBV7-2|TRBJ2-1|.|TRBD1
CASSLGTGSRNEQFF
>TRBV19|TRBJ2-2|.|TRBD1
CASIGWAGGTGELFF
>TRBV6-5|TRBJ1-1|.|.
CASILIPGLSEAFF
>TRBV18|TRBJ1-2|.|.
CASSPQGNYGYTF
>TRBV18|TRBJ1-1|.|.
CASSRKSENTEAFF
>TRBV7-6|TRBJ2-3|.|.
CASSLGQRSDTQYF
>TRBV6-6|TRBJ1-4|.|TRBD1
CASSRGTGIYEKLFF
>TRBV20-1|TRBJ2-3|.|.
CSASWGTGTDTQYF
>TRBV6-5|TRBJ1-6|once|.
CASRGVGSPLHF
>TRBV15|TRBJ2-1|.|TRBD1
CATSSRQGSSYNEQFF
>TRBV6-5|TRBJ1-1|.|.
CASSYGQNTEAFF
>TRBV6-5|TRBJ2-5|.|.
CATQGGEETQYF
>TRBV3-1/TRBV3-2|TRBJ2-7|few|.
CASSQGLQGSYEQYF